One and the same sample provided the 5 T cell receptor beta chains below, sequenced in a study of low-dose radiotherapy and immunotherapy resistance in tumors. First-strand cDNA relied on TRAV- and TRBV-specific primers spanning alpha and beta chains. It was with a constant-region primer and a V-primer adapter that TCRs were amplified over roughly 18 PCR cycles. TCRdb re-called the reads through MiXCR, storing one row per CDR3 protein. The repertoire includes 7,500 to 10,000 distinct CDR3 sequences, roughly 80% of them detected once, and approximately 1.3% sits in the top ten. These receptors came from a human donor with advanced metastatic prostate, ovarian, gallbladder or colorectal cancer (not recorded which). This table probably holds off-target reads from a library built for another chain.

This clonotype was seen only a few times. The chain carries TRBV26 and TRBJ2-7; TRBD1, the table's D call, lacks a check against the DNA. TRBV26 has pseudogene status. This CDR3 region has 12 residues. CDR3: CASRTTANEQYF. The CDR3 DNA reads TGTGCCTCCCGGACCACCGCGAACGAGCAGTACTTC.

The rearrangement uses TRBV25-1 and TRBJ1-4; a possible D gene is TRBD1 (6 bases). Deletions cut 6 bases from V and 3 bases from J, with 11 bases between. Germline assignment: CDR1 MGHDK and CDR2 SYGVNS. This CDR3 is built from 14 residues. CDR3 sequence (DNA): TGTGCCAGCAGGGACACAGGGTCTAATGAAAAACTGTTTTTT. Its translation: CASRDTGSNEKLFF.

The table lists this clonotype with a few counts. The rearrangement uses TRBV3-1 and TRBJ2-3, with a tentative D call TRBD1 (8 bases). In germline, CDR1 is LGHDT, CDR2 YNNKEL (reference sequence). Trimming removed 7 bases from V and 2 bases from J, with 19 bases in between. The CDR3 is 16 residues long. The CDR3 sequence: CASTSGRTGNTDTQYF. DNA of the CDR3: TGTGCCAGCACCTCCGGGAGGACAGGGAACACAGATACGCAGTATTTT.

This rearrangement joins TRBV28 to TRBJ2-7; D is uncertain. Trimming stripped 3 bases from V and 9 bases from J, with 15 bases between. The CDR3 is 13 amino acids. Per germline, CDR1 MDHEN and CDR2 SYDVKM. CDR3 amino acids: CASSFFLSAWQYF. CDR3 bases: TGTGCCAGCAGTTTCTTCCTCTCGGCCTGGCAGTACTTC.

The CDR3 DNA reads as TGTGCCATCAGTCAACAACCCGGACTAGCGGGAGTTGCTGAGCAGTTCTTC. This encodes CAISQQPGLAGVAEQFF. The V gene is TRBV10-3, the J gene TRBJ2-1; 13 bases map to TRBD2. With 5 bases clipped from V and 9 bases from J, the junction kept 13 bases outside the gene matches. The length of the CDR3 is 17 residues. Germline CDR1 ENHRY, CDR2 SYGVKD.